The present entry profiles one T cell receptor beta chain with its context. No antigen is known for it. This record belongs to a study of shared clonotypes between healthy human individuals. The sorted-subset replicate PCRs were given 150 to 200 ng DNA, which is tens of thousands of T cell genomes. Method: immunoSEQ multiplex PCR; TCRdb's copy keeps in-frame clones and lacks some. The sample consists of a few hundred thousand clones, nearly 97% of them appearing once. In the naive CD8 group, cells lacked CD45RO and were positively selected for CCR7, so terminally differentiated effector memory CD45RA+ cells were left out. Study findings and constraints: What naive subsets generally showed was a larger estimated richness than memory subsets showed.

The receptor comes from a woman younger than 45 in good health. The sample was naive CD8+ T cells sorted from blood.

The CDR3: CATRQGLAVYEQYF. CDR3 nucleotide sequence: TGTGCCACCCGTCAGGGACTAGCGGTCTACGAGCAGTACTTC. This chain uses TRBV6-1 with TRBJ2-7; 11 bases map to TRBD2. The CDR3 runs to 14 residues. V shed 10 bases, J shed 3 bases, and the junction held 8 bases outside the gene matches. CDR1 is MNHNS and CDR2 is SASEGT in the germline V gene.